This T cell receptor beta chain was sequenced during a study of human CD8 memory T cell subsets. Overall study findings and caveats: The study sequenced T cell receptor beta chains and no other chains. Stem-like memory and precursor exhausted T cells were similarly highly diverse; effector memory cells were not. When compared with each other, stem-like memory and precursor exhausted T cell repertoires showed minimal overlap.

From germline, CDR1 is SQVTM and CDR2 ANQGSEA. The length of the CDR3 is 12 residues. CD8+ T cells were isolated by negative magnetic selection. Frequency places this clonotype as medium-sized. As yet, its antigen is unknown. Researchers made TCR beta libraries via UMI-labeled 5' RACE. TCRdb reanalyzed the 5' RACE reads and collapses them to one entry per CDR3 protein, without DNA. In all, the sample yields some 7,000 distinct CDR3 sequences. The clonotype comes from a human donor in good health. The J gene is TRBJ2-5, the V gene TRBV29-1; lacking DNA, the TRBD2 call made by TCRdb goes unchecked. The sequenced sample consisted of CD8+ T cells from PBMCs. The chain's CDR3 is CSVEASEETQYF.